The next 29 T cell receptor beta chains were all read from a single sample in a study of T cell responses to AZD1222 COVID-19 vaccine (dated by TCRdb to the early 2020s). The library was produced with the immunoSEQ multiplex PCR assay. The table comes from immuneACCESS by way of TCRdb, which keeps in-frame sequences with V and J called. Part of the clones is missing from these tables; in studies checked, under half for an unresolved V gene and the rest for unknown reasons. The sample table contains about 190,000 clones; only one count was recorded for 80% to 90% of them. Approximately 7.2% of the sample rests with the top ten. Explained via the paper, the time point label denotes: baseline before first vaccination. This specimen consisted of peripheral blood, obtained on day 0 of AZD1222 vaccination. The receptors were gathered from an adult in good health.

The V call is TRBV5-4, the J call TRBJ2-3, with TRBD2 identical over 7 bases. CDR1 SGHNT and CDR2 YYREEE come from the germline V gene (reference sequence). The CDR3 totals 16 residues. Trimming cost V 9 bases and J 5 bases; bases outside gene matches: 18. CDR3 sequence reads: CATIKRSGGPVDTQYF. CDR3 nucleotide sequence: TGTGCCACGATCAAACGTTCGGGGGGACCCGTAGATACGCAGTATTTT.

This clone was seen a handful of times. This sequence joins TRBV6-6 and TRBJ2-3; D could derive from TRBD1 or TRBD2 (5 bases each). V was trimmed by 6 bases and J by 3 bases, leaving 19 bases between them. CDR1 and CDR2 from the germline V gene are MNHNY and SVGAGI (reference sequence). This CDR3 region has 16 residues. The CDR3 region is CASRDTGGHRTDTQYF. CDR3 coding DNA: TGTGCCAGCAGGGACACGGGCGGGCATAGGACAGATACGCAGTATTTT.

This chain joins TRBV29-1 and TRBJ1-4, with D perhaps matching TRBD1 (5 bases). The CDR3 is made up of 13 amino acids. The germline V gene encodes CDR1 SQVTM and CDR2 ANQGSEA. V gave up 6 bases and J gave up 4 bases, with 12 bases separating them. The CDR3 here is CSVRGSLNEKLFF. CDR3 coding DNA: TGCAGCGTGAGGGGCAGCCTTAATGAAAAACTGTTTTTT.

The V call is TRBV4-1, the J call TRBJ1-3; possible D gene TRBD1, 6 bases. V lost 4 bases to trimming and J lost 2 bases, with 12 bases between them. This CDR3 contains 15 residues. Per the germline V gene, CDR1 is MGHRA and CDR2 is YSYEKL. The chain's CDR3 is CASSRTGTTGNTIYF. The CDR3 nucleotides are TGCGCCAGCAGCCGAACCGGGACAACTGGAAACACCATATATTTT.

The V gene is TRBV7-2, the J gene TRBJ2-5, with D maybe TRBD2 (6 bases). The CDR3 consists of 14 residues. Germline CDR1 SGHTA, CDR2 FQGNSA. Trimming pared 5 bases from V and 0 bases from J, leaving 10 bases between. The CDR3 DNA follows: TGTGCCAGCAGCCGGGACTTGTACCAAGAGACCCAGTACTTC. Amino acids: CASSRDLYQETQYF.

Regarding this clone: Its ends do not fully match the called genes, so a read error is possible. J is TRBJ1-6 and V is TRBV25-1, with TRBD1 as a possible D gene (5 bases). Germline V gives CDR1 MGHDK, CDR2 SYGVNS. This CDR3 has 14 amino acids. The CDR3 reads CASGEGPYNSPLHF. As DNA, the CDR3 is TGTGCCAGCGGTGAGGGGCCCTATAATTCACCCCTCCACTTT.

This chain uses TRBV6-5 with TRBJ2-7; possible D gene TRBD2, 6 bases. There are 14 residues in the CDR3. Germline-derived CDR1 and CDR2 are MNHEY and SVGAGI. Trimming removed 8 bases from V and 2 bases from J, with 16 bases in between. The CDR3 protein is CASRSVADAYEQYV. The CDR3 nucleotides read TGTGCCAGCCGGTCGGTAGCGGACGCCTACGAGCAGTACGTC.

The rearrangement uses TRBV11-2 and TRBJ2-5, with D unclear. The CDR3 runs 13 residues. In germline, CDR1 is SGHAT, CDR2 FQNNGV. V lost 6 bases to trimming and J lost 7 bases, with 15 bases between them. The CDR3 sequence: CASSLRPVRTQYF. The CDR3 DNA reads as TGTGCCAGCAGTTTGAGACCCGTCCGGACCCAGTACTTC.

The chain joins TRBV6-5 to TRBJ2-7; 8 bases map to TRBD1. This CDR3 comprises 13 residues. V lost 5 bases to trimming and J lost 4 bases; unmatched junction nucleotides: 4. CDR1 and CDR2 from the germline V gene are MNHEY and SVGAGI. CDR3 DNA: TGTGCCAGCAGTCGGGACAGGATATACGAGCAGTACGTC. Its protein is CASSRDRIYEQYV.

This clone showed up just once. CDR3 sequence reads: CASSLYTGGSYNEQFF. For the CDR3, the DNA is TGTGCCAGCAGCTTGTACACAGGGGGCTCCTACAATGAGCAGTTCTTC. The J gene is TRBJ2-1, the V gene TRBV7-3, with TRBD1 matching 8 bases. Germline V gene sequence: CDR1 SGHTA, CDR2 FQGTGA. The CDR3 is 16 amino acids. V lost 3 bases, J lost 0 bases, and 4 bases stayed unmatched.

The chain uses TRBV21-1 and TRBJ1-1. TRBV21-1 is marked as a pseudogene. This CDR3 comprises 18 residues. The CDR3 loop reads CASSPGKGGYRVYTEAFF. The CDR3, as DNA: TGTGCCAGCAGCCCCGGTAAGGGGGGATACAGGGTTTACACTGAAGCTTTCTTT.

This clone came up once. This chain joins TRBV9 and TRBJ2-2; 7 nucleotides align to TRBD1. Germline V gene lookup returns CDR1 SGDLS and CDR2 YYNGEE. This CDR3 is built from 17 residues. V gave up 4 bases and J gave up 3 bases; unmatched junction bases: 12. DNA for the CDR3: TGTGCCAGCAGCCCACATAATGCAGACAGGGACACCGGGGAGCTGTTTTTT. Its translation: CASSPHNADRDTGELFF.

The V and J genes are TRBV24-1 and TRBJ2-7; D is uncertain. Trimming took off 9 bases at V and 3 bases at J, with 20 bases between the two ends. In germline, CDR1 is KGHDR, CDR2 SFDVKD. This CDR3 comprises 15 residues. The CDR3, as DNA: TGTGCCACCTCTGCCGACTTTTTGATCCGCTACGAGCAGTACGTC. Its protein is CATSADFLIRYEQYV.

This clone was picked up one time. The chain uses TRBV14 and TRBJ1-2; D not certain. Germline V gives CDR1 SGHDN, CDR2 FVKESK. The V end lost 0 bases, the J end lost 5 bases, and 4 bases lay between the germline ends. The CDR3 contains 12 residues. The CDR3 sequence: CASSQDSYGYTF. CDR3 DNA: TGTGCCAGCAGCCAAGATTCTTATGGCTACACCTTC.

This chain links TRBV3-1 (or the pseudogene TRBV3-2) with TRBJ2-7; TRBD1 is a possible D gene (5 bases). The CDR3 contains 13 residues. Trimming stripped 3 bases from V and 3 bases from J, with 9 bases between. Germline assignment: CDR1 LGHDT and CDR2 YNNKEL (reference sequence). The CDR3 region has the DNA TGTGCCAGCAGCCACCACAGGTTCTACGAGCAGTACTTC. It encodes CASSHHRFYEQYF.

This clone appeared a single time. The chain is built from TRBV7-6 and TRBJ2-7; 8 nucleotides line up with TRBD1. The CDR3 runs to 15 residues. Germline V lookup: CDR1 SGHVS, CDR2 FNYEAQ. With V trimmed by 0 bases and J by 3 bases, 4 bases remained unmatched. The CDR3 DNA reads TGTGCCAGCAGCTTAGCCGGGACAGGATACTACGAGCAGTACTTC. It yields the protein CASSLAGTGYYEQYF.

The chain uses TRBV28 and TRBJ1-4; 10 bases map to TRBD1. The CDR3 has 16 residues. J gave up 6 bases and V 5 bases, and 9 bases lay outside the gene matches. The V gene's germline CDR1 is MDHEN and CDR2 SYDVKM. This CDR3 reads CASSRDRGKGHEKLFF. CDR3 sequence (DNA): TGTGCCAGCAGTCGGGACAGGGGAAAAGGGCATGAAAAACTGTTTTTT.

The V and J genes are TRBV19 and TRBJ2-2; no reliable D call. This CDR3 has 14 residues. V was shortened by 5 bases and J by 0 bases, with 7 bases between the two germline ends. Germline CDR1 and CDR2: LNHDA and SQIVND (reference sequence). In DNA form, the CDR3 reads TGTGCCAGTAGTGGCAATTCGAACACCGGGGAGCTGTTTTTT. It yields the protein CASSGNSNTGELFF.

This sequence joins TRBV19 and TRBJ1-2; no clear D. The CDR3 runs 14 residues. In germline, CDR1 is LNHDA, CDR2 SQIVND (reference sequence). Trimming removed 2 bases at V and 3 bases at J, with 10 bases between. CDR3 sequence reads: CASSIKGGDYGYTF. The CDR3 coding sequence is TGTGCCAGTAGTATAAAGGGCGGTGACTATGGCTACACCTTC.

The chain has TRBV11-2 and TRBJ1-1; 7 bases align to TRBD1. Germline CDR1 is SGHAT and CDR2 is FQNNGV. The CDR3 contains 14 residues. V shed 5 bases and J 2 bases; nucleotides not matched to a gene: 5. The CDR3 region has the DNA TGTGCCAGCAGCAGAGACAGGGTTAACACTGAAGCTTTCTTT. Its protein product is CASSRDRVNTEAFF.

The chain joins TRBV6-2 or TRBV6-3 to TRBJ1-2; D is perhaps TRBD1 (6 bases). Germline-derived CDR1 and CDR2 are MNHEY and SVGEGT. The CDR3 consists of 16 residues. The V end was cut by 2 bases, the J end by 2 bases, with 15 bases between. The CDR3 protein is CASSYLKLGGNYGYTF. The CDR3 DNA is TGTGCCAGCAGTTACCTGAAACTTGGGGGCAACTATGGCTACACCTTC.

This chain links TRBV5-4 with TRBJ2-2; no firm D call. The CDR3 runs to 14 residues. Germline CDR1 is SGHNT and CDR2 is YYREEE (reference sequence). The germline V and J ends were trimmed by 1 base and 2 bases, with 6 bases remaining between them. CDR3 in DNA: TGTGCCAGCAGCTTGCTCCTTAACACCGGGGAGCTGTTTTTT. Encoded protein: CASSLLLNTGELFF.

The V call is TRBV6-2 or TRBV6-3, the J call TRBJ2-1, with 11 bases that match TRBD2. The CDR3 covers 16 residues. CDR1 and CDR2 from the germline V gene are MNHEY and SVGEGT. J was trimmed by 5 bases and V by 8 bases; bases with no gene match: 11. CDR3 loop: CASGFSGGVINNEQFF. In DNA, the CDR3 is TGTGCCAGCGGTTTTAGCGGGGGGGTGATTAACAATGAGCAGTTCTTC.

V gene TRBV9 combines with J gene TRBJ2-2, with D perhaps TRBD1 or TRBD2 (6 bases each). V was cut by 5 bases and J by 2 bases, with 10 bases left in between. The germline gives CDR1 SGDLS, CDR2 YYNGEE. The CDR3 length is 14 residues. The CDR3 nucleotides read TGTGCCAGCAGATGGGGGGCTAACACCGGGGAGCTGTTTTTT. This gives the protein CASRWGANTGELFF.

This sequence joins TRBV10-1 and TRBJ2-3, with D perhaps being TRBD1 or TRBD2 (5 bases each). Looked up from germline, CDR1 is WNHNN and CDR2 is SYGVQD (reference sequence). The germline V and J ends were trimmed by 2 bases and 7 bases, with 19 bases remaining between them. The CDR3 loop spans 16 amino acids. Written as DNA, the CDR3 is TGCGCCAGCAGTGAGACCCGGGGCGGTATAGGAAATACGCAGTATTTT. Amino acid sequence: CASSETRGGIGNTQYF.

This chain uses TRBV5-5 with TRBJ2-7; TRBD2 matches at 8 bases. CDR1 SGHKS and CDR2 YYEKEE come from the germline V gene (reference sequence). The J segment lost 3 bases and the V segment lost 4 bases, leaving 12 bases of the junction unmatched. The CDR3 sequence is 16 residues long. The CDR3 bases are TGTGCCAGCAGCCTAACCGGGGGGGGGCCTCTCTACGAGCAGTACTTC. As protein: CASSLTGGGPLYEQYF.

The rearrangement links TRBV5-4 to TRBJ2-1; D remains ambiguous. This CDR3 contains 11 residues. V was pared by 6 bases and J by 6 bases, with 7 bases between. Germline V gives CDR1 SGHNT, CDR2 YYREEE (reference sequence). CDR3 sequence: CASTLGNEQFF. As DNA, the CDR3 is TGTGCCAGCACTCTGGGCAATGAGCAGTTCTTC. Together with reference TRBV5-4 and TRBJ2-1, the CDR3 gives the full variable domain: ETGVTQSPTHLIKTRGQQVTLRCSSQSGHNTVSWYQQALGQGPQFIFQYYREEENGRGNFPPRFSGLQFPNYSSELNVNALELDDSALYLCASTLGNEQFFGPGTRLTVL.

J is TRBJ2-1 and V is TRBV20-1; 7 positions match TRBD2. CDR1 is DFQATT, CDR2 SNEGSKA, per germline (reference sequence). The junction had 14 bases not matched to a gene; V was cut back by 3 bases and J by 6 bases. The CDR3 spans 16 residues. The CDR3 DNA sequence: TGCAGTGCTAGTTTTTTTCGTAGGCGGGGGAGCAATGAGCAGTTCTTC. This encodes CSASFFRRRGSNEQFF.

The chain joins TRBV6-5 to TRBJ2-2; 7 bases are a match to TRBD1. Germline CDR1 and CDR2: MNHEY and SVGAGI. V lost 2 bases to trimming and J lost 6 bases; unmatched junction nucleotides: 3. This CDR3 contains 14 residues. The CDR3 coding sequence is TGTGCCAGCAGTTACCCCCAGGGGGCCGGGGAGCTGTTTTTT. Translated: CASSYPQGAGELFF.